Sequencing of this T cell receptor (beta chain) was carried out in a study of T cell repertoires in cytomegalovirus infection. The wider study: In public TCR beta signatures, there were indications of both CMV infection and matching HLA type.

The ends lost 2 bases at V and 5 bases at J; junction bases unmatched: 8. Germline CDR1 is SEHNR and CDR2 is FQNEAQ (reference sequence). The CDR3 consists of 15 residues. TCRdb re-called the reads with MiXCR, one entry per CDR3 protein. The sample gives around 100,000 distinct CDR3 sequences, roughly a tenth of which show up once; approximately 31% is in the top ten. This clonotype was seen at least ten times. Its antigen is not identified. Study results and limitations: HLA-C-restricted CMV clonotypes gave the most frequent clonotype in two of eight donors. Carriers of CMV plus the relevant HLA were identified by cumulative public TCR beta family frequency.

Sequencing used PBMCs, sequenced either directly or after in vitro stimulation (not recorded which). The receptor comes from a human donor in good health (CMV status not recorded). Some clones in this sample may be carry-over from other donors' samples. The gene calls are TRBV7-9 and TRBJ1-2; 7 bases fit TRBD1. CDR3 residues: CASSLPRDRDYGYTF. CDR3 DNA sequence: TGTGCCAGCAGCTTACCTCGGGACAGAGATTATGGCTACACCTTC.